The 14 T cell receptor beta chains below were found in one sample sequenced in a study of shared clonotypes between healthy human individuals. The data were produced by immunoSEQ multiplex PCR, yet TCRdb's version contains in-frame clones alone and is incomplete. In the table there are about 490,000 clones, approximately 80% of which are singletons. Sequencing was carried out using PBMCs. Receptors were obtained from a woman aged 40 to 50 in good health. Some clones in this sample may be carry-over from other donors' samples.

The chain has TRBV5-1 and TRBJ1-2; 7 bases map to TRBD1. After removal of 4 bases from V and 4 bases from J, the junction contained 10 bases not matched to a gene. Germline V gene lookup returns CDR1 SGHRS and CDR2 YFSETQ. The CDR3 loop spans 15 amino acids. CDR3 in DNA: TGCGCCAGCAGCCCCGGGACAGTAGCCGCCTATGGCTACACCTTC. It yields the protein CASSPGTVAAYGYTF.

This clone has just one count. In DNA, the CDR3 is TGTGCCAGCAGCTTGGTGACTATTGGGGACTATGGCTACACCTTC. It encodes CASSLVTIGDYGYTF. V gene TRBV5-6 combines with J gene TRBJ1-2; no clear D gene. CDR1 is SGHDT, CDR2 YYEEEE, per germline. The CDR3 runs 15 residues. V was shortened by 0 bases and J by 3 bases, with 12 bases between the two germline ends.

Worth noting for this clone: It may be a read error: a sequence one base away is much more abundant. The chain has TRBV30 and TRBJ2-2; D possibly corresponds to TRBD1 (5 bases). The germline gives CDR1 GTSNPN, CDR2 SVGIG (reference sequence). The CDR3 loop spans 14 amino acids. For the CDR3, the DNA is TGTGCCGGAATTACAGGCCTGGGCGGTGGAGAGCCGTTTTTT. This translates into CAGITGLGGGEPFF.

The rearrangement joins TRBV19 to TRBJ2-7, with D maybe TRBD1 (5 bases). V was clipped by 5 bases and J by 2 bases, with 10 bases between them. There are 13 residues in the CDR3. Per germline, CDR1 LNHDA and CDR2 SQIVND (reference sequence). CDR3 nucleotide sequence: TGTGCCAGTAGTTACAGGACGACCTACGAGCAGTACTTC. Its translation is CASSYRTTYEQYF.

The chain combines TRBV4-1 with TRBJ2-6, with a possible D match to TRBD1 (6 bases). CDR1 is MGHRA and CDR2 is YSYEKL in the germline V gene. V shed 3 bases and J shed 0 bases, with 9 bases lying between them. This CDR3 comprises 16 residues. The CDR3 protein is CASSQVQGSGANVLTF. The CDR3 region has the DNA TGCGCCAGCAGCCAGGTACAGGGCTCTGGGGCCAACGTCCTGACTTTC.

With respect to this clone: Other DNA sequences of this sample code for an identical CDR3. The V gene is TRBV5-1, the J gene TRBJ2-3, with 7 nucleotides matching TRBD1. Losses at the gene ends were 4 bases for V and 0 bases for J; bases not matched to a gene: 2. CDR3 size: 14 residues. CDR1 and CDR2 from the germline V gene are SGHRS and YFSETQ. The CDR3 DNA reads TGCGCCAGCAGCCGGGACAGTAGCACAGATACGCAGTATTTT. This gives the protein CASSRDSSTDTQYF. The full variable domain, in which reference TRBV5-1 and TRBJ2-3 provide the parts outside the CDR3, is KAGVTQTPRYLIKTRGQQVTLSCSPISGHRSVSWYQQTPGQGLQFLFEYFSETQRNKGNFPGRFSGRQFSNSRSEMNVSTLELGDSALYLCASSRDSSTDTQYFGPGTRLTVL.

V gene TRBV30 combines with J gene TRBJ1-2, with D possibly TRBD1 on 6 matching bases. Germline V gene data show CDR1 as GTSNPN and CDR2 as SVGIG (reference sequence). The CDR3 length is 13 residues. The V end lost 2 bases, the J end lost 4 bases, and 11 bases lay between the germline ends. The DNA of the CDR3 is TGTGCCTGGAGTCAGGGGTTTCCCTATGGCTACACCTTC. It specifies CAWSQGFPYGYTF.

The V gene is TRBV19, the J gene TRBJ1-1, with 9 bases fitting TRBD1. J was trimmed by 0 bases and V by 6 bases; bases with no gene match: 2. Germline values: CDR1 LNHDA, CDR2 SQIVND (reference sequence). The CDR3 consists of 14 residues. This chain's CDR3 is CASRTGGVNTEAFF. The CDR3 DNA reads TGTGCCAGTAGGACAGGGGGAGTGAACACTGAAGCTTTCTTT.

This clone was seen at least ten times. The CDR3 reads CASSLLAANTGELFF. As DNA, the CDR3 is TGTGCCAGCTCATTACTAGCGGCTAACACCGGGGAGCTGTTTTTT. The chain recombines TRBV18 with TRBJ2-2; 8 bases match TRBD2. With V trimmed by 5 bases and J by 2 bases, 4 bases remained unmatched. Germline V gene data show CDR1 as KGHSH and CDR2 as LQKENI. This CDR3 has 15 residues.

This clone has just a few counts. V is TRBV6-5 and J is TRBJ1-5, with TRBD1 matching 7 bases. There are 14 residues in the CDR3. Germline CDR1 and CDR2: MNHEY and SVGAGI. With 0 bases clipped from V and 7 bases from J, the junction kept 3 bases outside the gene matches. For the CDR3, the DNA is TGTGCCAGCAGTTACTCCGACAGGGACCAGCCCCAGCATTTT. Its protein is CASSYSDRDQPQHF.

This clone has more than one count but fewer than ten. The gene calls are TRBV27 and TRBJ2-7; D is unresolved. CDR1 and CDR2 (germline): MNHEY, SMNVEV (reference sequence). This CDR3 has 13 amino acids. Trimming cost V 4 bases and J 6 bases, with 13 bases left between them. Here the CDR3 reads CASSSPMGAEQYF. The CDR3, as DNA: TGTGCCAGCAGTTCCCCGATGGGCGCCGAGCAGTACTTC.

The V and J genes are TRBV10-3 and TRBJ2-2; D may be TRBD1 (6 bases). The CDR3 totals 14 residues. In germline, CDR1 is ENHRY, CDR2 SYGVKD. V lost 11 bases to trimming and J lost 0 bases, with 13 bases between them. The CDR3 DNA is TGTGCCGTATCGGGACACTCGAACACCGGGGAGCTGTTTTTT. Translating it yields CAVSGHSNTGELFF.

This clone came up many times. This chain joins TRBV4-2 and TRBJ1-4, with 7 bases matching TRBD1. This CDR3 has 15 residues. The germline V gene has CDR1 LGHNA and CDR2 YNFKEQ. V shed 4 bases and J 8 bases; nucleotides not matched to a gene: 10. The CDR3 here is CASSPGGDSGEKLFF. CDR3 bases: TGTGCCAGCAGCCCTGGAGGGGACAGCGGGGAAAAACTGTTTTTT.

The gene calls are TRBV28 and TRBJ2-6; D is perhaps TRBD1 (5 bases). V was trimmed by 4 bases and J by 2 bases, leaving 9 bases between them. This CDR3 comprises 15 residues. Germline V gives CDR1 MDHEN, CDR2 SYDVKM. The CDR3 protein is CASSYRNPGANVLTF. The DNA for the CDR3 is TGTGCCAGCAGTTACAGGAACCCTGGGGCCAACGTCCTGACTTTC.